This T cell receptor beta chain was retrieved from a study of PD-1 blockade in classical Hodgkin lymphoma. This clone came up many times. The antigen remains unidentified. The assay was immunoSEQ multiplex PCR, and TCRdb's table has in-frame clones only and misses some. The sample yields tens of thousands of clones, 55% to 75% seen once. The V and J ends lost 7 bases and 4 bases respectively, with 8 bases between them. Germline assignment: CDR1 MNHNY and CDR2 SVGAGI (reference sequence). This CDR3 is 13 amino acids long. Notes on the study in general: CD4+ TCR diversity rose significantly by C4D1, and CD8+ TCR diversity did not. For complete responders, baseline diversity was comparable to that of newly diagnosed patients. Newly diagnosed patients were reported to exhibit reduced baseline TCR diversity relative to healthy donors.

Each patient relapsed following autologous stem cell transplantation, and prior brentuximab vedotin exposure differed. Patients' outcomes at their best amounted to complete response, partial response or progressive disease. The chain combines TRBV6-6 with TRBJ1-6; D gene ambiguous. The material was peripheral blood mononuclear cells (PBMCs), obtained before the second cycle of nivolumab. This clonotype was sampled from a human donor with classical Hodgkin lymphoma. The CDR3 DNA sequence: TGTGCCAGCATAAAAGATTATAATTCACCCCTCCACTTT. Protein: CASIKDYNSPLHF.